This T cell receptor (beta chain) was obtained from a study of shared clonotypes between healthy human individuals. Study-level points and caveats: Larger estimated richness was generally seen in naive subsets than in memory subsets. Depth of sequencing was expected to influence donor clonotype sharing. The study found lower generation probabilities in non-shared clonotypes than in those shared by all four donors.

Sequencing was performed with immunoSEQ multiplex PCR; in TCRdb, only in-frame clones are kept and a portion is missing. The sample carries about 2.3 million clones, approximately 93% recorded once. Germline trimming cut 5 bases from V and 5 bases from J; bases unmatched to any gene: 1. Per the germline V gene, CDR1 is SGHTA and CDR2 is FQGNSA. CDR3 length equals 14 residues. This clone was counted once. Its specificity is unknown. The TCR originated in a man between 18 and 29 years old in good health. Some clones in this sample may be carry-over from other donors' samples. The sequencing sample was made of naive CD4+ T cells from PBMCs. Indicated subset: CD45RA+ positively selected. The chain joins TRBV7-2 to TRBJ2-1; 12 bases fit TRBD2. In DNA form, the CDR3 reads TGTGCCAGCAGCAGGACTAGCGGGAACAATGAGCAGTTCTTC. As protein: CASSRTSGNNEQFF.